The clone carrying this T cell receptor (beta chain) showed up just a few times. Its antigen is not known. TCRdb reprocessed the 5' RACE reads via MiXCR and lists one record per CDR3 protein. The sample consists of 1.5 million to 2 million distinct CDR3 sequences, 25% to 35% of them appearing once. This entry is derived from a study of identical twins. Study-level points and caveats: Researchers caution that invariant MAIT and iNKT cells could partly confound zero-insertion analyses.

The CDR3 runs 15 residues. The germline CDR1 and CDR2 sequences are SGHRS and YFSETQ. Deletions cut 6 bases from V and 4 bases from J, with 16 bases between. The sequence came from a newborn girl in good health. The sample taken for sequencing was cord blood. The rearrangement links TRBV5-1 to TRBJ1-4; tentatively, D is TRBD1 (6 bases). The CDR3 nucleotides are TGCGCCAGCACCTCCGGGGGCTTAGTTAATGAAAAACTGTTTTTT. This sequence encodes CASTSGGLVNEKLFF. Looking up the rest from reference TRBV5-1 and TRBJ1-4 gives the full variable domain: KAGVTQTPRYLIKTRGQQVTLSCSPISGHRSVSWYQQTPGQGLQFLFEYFSETQRNKGNFPGRFSGRQFSNSRSEMNVSTLELGDSALYLCASTSGGLVNEKLFFGSGTQLSVL.